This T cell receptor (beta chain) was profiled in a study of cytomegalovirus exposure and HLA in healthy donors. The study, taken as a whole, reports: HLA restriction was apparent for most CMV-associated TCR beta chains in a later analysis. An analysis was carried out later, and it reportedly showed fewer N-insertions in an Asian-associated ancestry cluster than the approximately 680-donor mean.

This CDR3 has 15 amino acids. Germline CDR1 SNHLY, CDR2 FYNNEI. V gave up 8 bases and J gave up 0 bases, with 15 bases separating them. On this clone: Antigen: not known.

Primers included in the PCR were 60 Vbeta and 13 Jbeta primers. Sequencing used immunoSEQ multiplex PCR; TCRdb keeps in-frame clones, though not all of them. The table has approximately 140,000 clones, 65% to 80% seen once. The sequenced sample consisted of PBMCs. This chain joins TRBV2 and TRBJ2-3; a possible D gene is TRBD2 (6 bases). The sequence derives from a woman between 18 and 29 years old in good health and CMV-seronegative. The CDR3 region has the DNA TGTGCCAGCGGCAGACTAGTTACTAGCACAGATACGCAGTATTTT. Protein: CASGRLVTSTDTQYF. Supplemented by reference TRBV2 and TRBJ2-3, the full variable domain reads EPEVTQTPSHQVTQMGQEVILRCVPISNHLYFYWYRQILGQKVEFLVSFYNNEISEKSEIFDDQFSVERPDGSNFTLKIRSTKLEDSAMYFCASGRLVTSTDTQYFGPGTRLTVL.